This TCR beta chain was sequenced during a study of T cell changes during pregnancy in multiple sclerosis. This CDR3 region has 15 residues. The germline V gene has CDR1 SGHTA and CDR2 FQGNSA. The V and J ends lost 1 base and 5 bases, in that order; junction bases with no gene match: 7. The data were produced by immunoSEQ multiplex PCR, yet TCRdb's version contains in-frame clones alone and is incomplete. The repertoire holds about 59,000 clones, with about 93% as singletons. The starting material was CD8+ T cells from peripheral blood mononuclear cells, obtained in the third trimester of pregnancy. The chain recombines TRBV7-2 with TRBJ2-7; 8 nucleotides match TRBD1. The source is a female donor with multiple sclerosis, enrolled in a pregnancy study. Here the CDR3 reads CASSLGQGHRNEQYF. CDR3 DNA sequence: TGTGCCAGCAGCTTAGGACAGGGGCATAGAAACGAGCAGTACTTC. The full variable domain, with the rest looked up from reference TRBV7-2 and TRBJ2-7, is GAGVSQSPSNKVTEKGKDVELRCDPISGHTALYWYRQSLGQGLEFLIYFQGNSAPDKSGLPSDRFSAERTGGSVSTLTIQRTQQEDSAVYLCASSLGQGHRNEQYFGPGTRLTVT.